This TCR beta chain was profiled in a study of blood T cells in healthy people across ages. Study-wide points: The study found more naive CD4+ cells and higher diversity in long-lived than aged donors. It was held that diversity estimates obtained from one million T cells represented underestimates. The percentage of naive T cells correlated strongly with TCR beta diversity.

The table lists this clonotype with a few counts. Its matching antigen is unknown. One end of the junction does not line up with germline, which may come from a read error. Each individual donor underwent a draw of ten milliliters of peripheral blood. The authors ran a second PCR of roughly 6 to 12 cycles using a sample-barcoded 5' primer and a J-beta primer mix. In TCRdb, the 5' RACE reads were re-called with MiXCR into one record per CDR3 protein. The repertoire holds hundreds of thousands of distinct CDR3 sequences, with more than 25% as singletons. This CDR3 is built from 14 residues. CDR1 and CDR2 (germline): SSHAT, FNYEAQ (reference sequence).

The V and J genes are TRBV7-7 and TRBJ2-1; 11 nucleotides agree with TRBD1. What was sequenced was blood. The receptor was isolated from a woman older than 75 in good health. The CDR3 DNA reads as TGTGCTAGCAGCCCTGGACAGGGGGCCGATGAGCAGTTCTTC. Translation: CASSPGQGADEQFF.